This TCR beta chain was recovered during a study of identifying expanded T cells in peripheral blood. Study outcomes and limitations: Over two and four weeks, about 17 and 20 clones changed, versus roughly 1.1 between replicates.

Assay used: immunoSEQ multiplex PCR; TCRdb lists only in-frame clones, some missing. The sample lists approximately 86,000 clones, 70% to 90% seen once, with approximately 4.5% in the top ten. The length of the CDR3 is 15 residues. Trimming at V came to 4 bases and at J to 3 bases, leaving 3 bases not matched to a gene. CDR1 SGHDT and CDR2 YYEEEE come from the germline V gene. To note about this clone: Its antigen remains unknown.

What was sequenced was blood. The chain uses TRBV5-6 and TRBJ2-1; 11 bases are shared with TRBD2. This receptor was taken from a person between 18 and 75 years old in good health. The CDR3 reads CASSTGLADYNEQFF. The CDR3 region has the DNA TGTGCCAGCAGCACGGGACTAGCGGACTACAATGAGCAGTTCTTC.